This paragraph covers one TCR beta chain sequence. Its antigen is unidentified. The entirety of the isolated RNA underwent reverse transcription, so expressed TCRB transcripts were sequenced. TCRdb's table, derived via immunoSEQ multiplex PCR, lists solely in-frame clones and lacks some. This table has 200,000 to 250,000 clones, 14% appearing once. The source of the sample is a study of beta chain features in type 1 diabetes. The V end lost 3 bases, the J end lost 0 bases, and 10 bases lay between the germline ends. CDR1 is SGDLS, CDR2 YYNGEE, per germline. The CDR3 runs to 14 residues. The study, taken as a whole, reports: A moderate, significant TCRB CDR3 shortening appeared in type 1 diabetes across four CD4+ subsets.

The source is a man under 40 with type 1 diabetes. Material: naive CD4+ T cells from blood. The chain links TRBV9 to TRBJ2-7, with a possible D match to TRBD2 (6 bases). The DNA for the CDR3 is TGTGCCAGCAGCGGCGGGGTGTCCTCCTACGAGCAGTACTTC. This sequence encodes CASSGGVSSYEQYF.